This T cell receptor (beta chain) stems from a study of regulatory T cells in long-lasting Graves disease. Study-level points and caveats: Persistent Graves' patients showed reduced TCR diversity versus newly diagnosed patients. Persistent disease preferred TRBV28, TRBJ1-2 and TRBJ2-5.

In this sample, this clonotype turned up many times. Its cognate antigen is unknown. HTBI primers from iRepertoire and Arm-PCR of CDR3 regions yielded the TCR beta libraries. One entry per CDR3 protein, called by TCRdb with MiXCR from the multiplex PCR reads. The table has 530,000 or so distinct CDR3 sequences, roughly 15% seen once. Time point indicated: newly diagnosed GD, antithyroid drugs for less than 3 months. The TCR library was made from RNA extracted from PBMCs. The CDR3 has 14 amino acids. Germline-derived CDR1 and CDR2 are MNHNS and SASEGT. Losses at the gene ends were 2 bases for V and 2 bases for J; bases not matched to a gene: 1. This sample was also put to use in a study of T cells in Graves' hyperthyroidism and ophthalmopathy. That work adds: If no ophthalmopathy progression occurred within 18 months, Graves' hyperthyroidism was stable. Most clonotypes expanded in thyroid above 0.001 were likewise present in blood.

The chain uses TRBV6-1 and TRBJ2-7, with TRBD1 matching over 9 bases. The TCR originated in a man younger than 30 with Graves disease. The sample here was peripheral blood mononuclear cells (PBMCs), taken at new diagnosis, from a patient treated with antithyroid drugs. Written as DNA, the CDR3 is TGTGCCAGCAGTGAATGGGACAGGGCCTACGAGCAGTACTTC. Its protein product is CASSEWDRAYEQYF.